This TCR beta chain was sequenced during a study of cytomegalovirus exposure and HLA in healthy donors. Germline CDR1 is LNHDA and CDR2 is SQIVND (reference sequence). V shed 2 bases, J shed 8 bases, and the junction held 11 bases outside the gene matches. The CDR3 contains 16 residues. Primers included in the PCR were 60 Vbeta and 13 Jbeta primers. Libraries were prepared by immunoSEQ multiplex PCR; TCRdb keeps only in-frame clonotypes and omits some of them. The sample includes about 190,000 clones, about nine tenths seen only once; the top ten take 1.3%. The sequenced sample consisted of PBMCs. This clonotype was sampled from a man in his thirties or forties in good health and CMV-seronegative. The chain carries TRBV19 and TRBJ1-5; 8 nucleotides agree with TRBD1. The CDR3 DNA follows: TGTGCCAGTAGTATATTAATAGGACAGGGCCAGGAGCCCCAGCATTTT. Its translation is CASSILIGQGQEPQHF. Looking up the rest from reference TRBV19 and TRBJ1-5 gives the full variable domain: DGGITQSPKYLFRKEGQNVTLSCEQNLNHDAMYWYRQDPGQGLRLIYYSQIVNDFQKGDIAEGYSVSREKKESFPLTVTSAQKNPTAFYLCASSILIGQGQEPQHFGDGTRLSIL.